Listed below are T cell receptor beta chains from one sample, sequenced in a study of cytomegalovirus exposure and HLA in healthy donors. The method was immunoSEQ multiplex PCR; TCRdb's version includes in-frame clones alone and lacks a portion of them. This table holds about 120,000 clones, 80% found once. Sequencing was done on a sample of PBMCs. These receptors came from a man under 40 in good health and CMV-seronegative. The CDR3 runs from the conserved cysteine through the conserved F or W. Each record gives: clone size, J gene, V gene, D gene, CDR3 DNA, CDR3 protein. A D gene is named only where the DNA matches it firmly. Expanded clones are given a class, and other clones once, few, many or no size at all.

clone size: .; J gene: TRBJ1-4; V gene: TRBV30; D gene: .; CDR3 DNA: TGTGCCTGGAGTGCACTTCGGGAAAAACTGTTTTTT; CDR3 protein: CAWSALREKLFF
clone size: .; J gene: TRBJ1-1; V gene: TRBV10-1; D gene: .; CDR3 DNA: TGCGCCAGCAGCCTACAGGGAATCACTGAAGCTTTCTTT; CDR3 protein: CASSLQGITEAFF
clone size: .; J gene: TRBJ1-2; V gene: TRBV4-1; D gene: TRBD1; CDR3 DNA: TGCGCCAGCAGCCAAGTGGGAACGGGACAGGGGAACTATGGCTACCCCTTC; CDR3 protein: CASSQVGTGQGNYGYPF
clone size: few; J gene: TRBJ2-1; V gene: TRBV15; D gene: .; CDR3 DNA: TGTGCCACCAGCAGAGATCTGGTAGTCGGGAATGAGCAGTTCTTC; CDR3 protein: CATSRDLVVGNEQFF
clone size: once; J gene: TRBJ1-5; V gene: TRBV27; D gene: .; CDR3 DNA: TGTGCCAGCAGTCCGTGGGAGGGGCATCAGCCCCAGCATTTT; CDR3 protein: CASSPWEGHQPQHF
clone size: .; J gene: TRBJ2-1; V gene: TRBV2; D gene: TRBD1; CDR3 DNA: TGTGCCAGCAGTGTCCCGGGACAGGGTTTAACGGAGGGGTATGAGCAGTTCTTC; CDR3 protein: CASSVPGQGLTEGYEQFF
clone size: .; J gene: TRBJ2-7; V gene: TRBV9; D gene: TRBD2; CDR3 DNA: TGTGCCAGCAGCGTCTTTGAGCGGGGGTACGAGCAGTACTTC; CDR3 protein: CASSVFERGYEQYF
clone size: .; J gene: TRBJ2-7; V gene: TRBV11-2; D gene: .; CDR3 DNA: TGTGCCAGCAGCTTAGGAGCGGGCTACGAGCAGTACTTC; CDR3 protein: CASSLGAGYEQYF
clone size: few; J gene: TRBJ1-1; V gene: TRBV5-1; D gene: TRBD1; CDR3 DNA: TGCGCCAGCAGCCGTACAGGGGGCACTGAAGCTTTCTTT; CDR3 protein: CASSRTGGTEAFF
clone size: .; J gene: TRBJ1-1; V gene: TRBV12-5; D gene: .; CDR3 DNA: TGTGCTAGTGGTTTTTCCATCGGAGGCTCTGAAGCTTTCTTT; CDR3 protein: CASGFSIGGSEAFF
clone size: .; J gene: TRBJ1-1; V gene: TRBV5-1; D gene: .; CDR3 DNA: TGCGCCAGCAGCTTGGACAGCCCGAACACTGAAGCTTTCTTT; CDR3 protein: CASSLDSPNTEAFF
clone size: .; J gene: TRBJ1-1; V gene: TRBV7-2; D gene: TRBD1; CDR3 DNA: TGTGCCAGCAGCCGTAAGGACAGGGGGCATAACACTGAAGCTTTCTTT; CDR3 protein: CASSRKDRGHNTEAFF
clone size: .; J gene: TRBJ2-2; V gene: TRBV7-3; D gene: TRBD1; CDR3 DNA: TGTGCCAGCAGCCGGACAGGTTCTTACACCGGGGAGCTGTTTTTT; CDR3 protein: CASSRTGSYTGELFF
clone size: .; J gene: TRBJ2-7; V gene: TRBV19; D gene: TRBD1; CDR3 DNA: TGTGCCAGTAGTAGAAACAGGGGTGACGAGCAGTACTTC; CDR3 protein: CASSRNRGDEQYF
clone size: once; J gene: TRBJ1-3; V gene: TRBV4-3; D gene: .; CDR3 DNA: TGCGCCAGCAGCCAAGGGCAGGGATCTGAAAACACCATATATTTT; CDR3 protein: CASSQGQGSENTIYF
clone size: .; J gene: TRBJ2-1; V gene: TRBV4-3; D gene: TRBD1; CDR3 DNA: TGCGCCAGCAGCCAGGGGACAGGGGGCGAGAATGAGCAGTTCTTC; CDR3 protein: CASSQGTGGENEQFF
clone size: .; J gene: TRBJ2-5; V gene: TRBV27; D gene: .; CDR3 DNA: TGTGCCAGGAGTGGAGGGCCTGGAGAGACCCAGTACTTC; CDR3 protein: CARSGGPGETQYF
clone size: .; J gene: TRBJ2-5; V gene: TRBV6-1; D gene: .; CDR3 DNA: TGTGCCAGCAGTGAAGGACACCGGGGGACCCAGTACTTC; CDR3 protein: CASSEGHRGTQYF
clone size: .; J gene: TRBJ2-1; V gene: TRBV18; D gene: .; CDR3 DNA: TGTGCCAGCTCACCGCAGGCTCATGAGCAGTTCTTC; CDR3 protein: CASSPQAHEQFF
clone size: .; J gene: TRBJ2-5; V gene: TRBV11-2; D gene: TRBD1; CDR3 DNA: TGTGCCAGCAGCTTAGTAGGGTTGGGACAGGGCATGGGGGAGACCCAGTACTTC; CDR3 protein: CASSLVGLGQGMGETQYF
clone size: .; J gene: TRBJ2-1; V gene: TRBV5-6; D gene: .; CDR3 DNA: TGTGCCAGCAGCTTGGGGACACACTACAATGAGCAGTTCTTC; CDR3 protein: CASSLGTHYNEQFF
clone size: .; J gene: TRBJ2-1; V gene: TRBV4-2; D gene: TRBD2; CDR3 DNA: TGTGCCAGCAGCCAAGGGGTTTCTAGCGGGGTCGGTTCCTACAATGAGCAGTTCTTC; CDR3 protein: CASSQGVSSGVGSYNEQFF
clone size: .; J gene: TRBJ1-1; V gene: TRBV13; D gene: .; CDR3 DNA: TGTGCCAGCAGCTTGAGTCGGATCTCGGGAAACACTGAAGCTTTCTTT; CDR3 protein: CASSLSRISGNTEAFF
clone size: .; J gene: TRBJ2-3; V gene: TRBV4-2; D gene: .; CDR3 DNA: TGTGCCAGCAGCCAAGACAGGGCGACAGATACGCAGTATTTT; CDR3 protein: CASSQDRATDTQYF
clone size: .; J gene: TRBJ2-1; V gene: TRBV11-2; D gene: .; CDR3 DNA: TGTGCCAGCAGTCTGAATTACGGGACATTATCCTACAATGAGCAGTTCTTC; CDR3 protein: CASSLNYGTLSYNEQFF
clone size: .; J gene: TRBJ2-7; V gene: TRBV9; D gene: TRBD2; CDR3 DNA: TGTGCCAGCAGCGTAGGATGGAGCGGGAGCTCCTACGAGCAGTACTTC; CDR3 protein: CASSVGWSGSSYEQYF